This TCR beta chain appears in the sequencing data of a study of T cell responses to AZD1222 COVID-19 vaccine. Whole-study findings and limits: Clonal diversity may have been underestimated in mostly white British donors.

In the case of this clone: Its antigen is still unknown.

The trim removed 5 bases at V and 7 bases at J, leaving 13 bases unmatched. The CDR3 loop spans 18 amino acids. Per germline, CDR1 SGHTA and CDR2 FQGTGA. The data were produced by immunoSEQ multiplex PCR, yet TCRdb's version contains in-frame clones alone and is incomplete. The sample carries 150,000 to 190,000 clones, 75% to 90% recorded once. The chain couples TRBV7-3 to TRBJ2-1; TRBD2 aligns across 14 bases. The specimen comprised peripheral blood, sampled 28 days after the second AZD1222 dose. This clonotype originated in an adult who received the AZD1222 COVID-19 vaccine. CDR3 residues: CASSLLGGTSGRRNEQFF. The CDR3 DNA sequence: TGTGCCAGCAGCCTACTTGGAGGGACTAGCGGGAGAAGGAATGAGCAGTTCTTC.